These T cell receptor beta chains were read from a single sample in a study of T cells expressing NK-cell markers. TCRdb re-called the 5' RACE reads and catalogs CDR3 proteins one per entry, DNA excluded. Its listing shows 300,000 to 450,000 distinct CDR3 sequences. The sequenced sample consisted of blood T cells: a sorted CD56 or NKG2C T cell subset, CD4+ or CD8+ T cells, or bulk PBMC T cells (not recorded which). Source of these receptors: a man between 18 and 69 years old in good health. The CDR3 runs from the conserved cysteine through the conserved F or W.

v_call: TRBV27; j_call: TRBJ2-7; cdr3_aa: CASSLSPSGGTYEQYF
v_call: TRBV5-1; j_call: TRBJ1-1; cdr3_aa: CASSNDGQRNTEAFF
v_call: TRBV18; j_call: TRBJ2-3; cdr3_aa: CASSPRRGAWGDTQYF
v_call: TRBV7-9; j_call: TRBJ2-1; cdr3_aa: CASSTQGANNEQFF
v_call: TRBV18; j_call: TRBJ2-5; cdr3_aa: CASSPPNRGEETQYF
v_call: TRBV7-2; j_call: TRBJ2-1; cdr3_aa: CASSLRGLSYNEQFF
v_call: TRBV7-3; j_call: TRBJ2-1; cdr3_aa: CASSLRVRSIGGGRGINEQFF
v_call: TRBV11-2; j_call: TRBJ2-5; cdr3_aa: CASSLAFLGNQETQYF
v_call: TRBV12-3/TRBV12-4; j_call: TRBJ2-5; cdr3_aa: CASRRGGLAGKETQYF
v_call: TRBV25-1; j_call: TRBJ1-6; cdr3_aa: CASRWDRGNSPLHF
v_call: TRBV7-9; j_call: TRBJ2-7; cdr3_aa: CASSLTGQATSYEQYF
v_call: TRBV4-2; j_call: TRBJ2-6; cdr3_aa: CASSQVSDIGANVLTF
v_call: TRBV6-4; j_call: TRBJ1-1; cdr3_aa: CASRPETGIMNTEAFF
v_call: TRBV3-1; j_call: TRBJ2-1; cdr3_aa: CASSQVGAGSYYNEQFF
v_call: TRBV20-1; j_call: TRBJ1-1; cdr3_aa: CSARVGGMNTEAFF
v_call: TRBV6-1; j_call: TRBJ2-2; cdr3_aa: CASSLIGPGELFF
v_call: TRBV7-6; j_call: TRBJ1-3; cdr3_aa: CASSPDIVSGNTIYF
v_call: TRBV6-5; j_call: TRBJ1-5; cdr3_aa: CASSSETGGDQPQHF
v_call: TRBV2; j_call: TRBJ2-5; cdr3_aa: CASSAASSLGETQYF
v_call: TRBV11-2; j_call: TRBJ2-7; cdr3_aa: CASSYTDGGPYEQYF
v_call: TRBV9; j_call: TRBJ2-1; cdr3_aa: CASTYRVGYNEQFF
v_call: TRBV28; j_call: TRBJ1-1; cdr3_aa: CASSSAGTENTEAFF
v_call: TRBV3-1; j_call: TRBJ2-3; cdr3_aa: CASDHSGLYDTQYF
v_call: TRBV6-1; j_call: TRBJ2-5; cdr3_aa: CASSEVRQGRETQYF
v_call: TRBV4-1; j_call: TRBJ1-2; cdr3_aa: CASTHTQVRGTNYGYTF
v_call: TRBV12-5; j_call: TRBJ2-7; cdr3_aa: CASGYAGPSPYEQYF
v_call: TRBV27; j_call: TRBJ1-6; cdr3_aa: CASSLFVHSPLHF
v_call: TRBV2; j_call: TRBJ2-3; cdr3_aa: CASSGGAGSYLQYF
v_call: TRBV7-2; j_call: TRBJ2-7; cdr3_aa: CASRGTSYEQYF
v_call: TRBV5-6; j_call: TRBJ2-7; cdr3_aa: CASSLFTQEEYF
v_call: TRBV18; j_call: TRBJ2-7; cdr3_aa: CASSPLTGGGEQYF
v_call: TRBV27; j_call: TRBJ1-6; cdr3_aa: CASSLSASMGVYNSPLHF
v_call: TRBV5-1; j_call: TRBJ2-2; cdr3_aa: CASSYGTANTGELFFF
v_call: TRBV7-2; j_call: TRBJ2-4; cdr3_aa: CASTPAVAKNIQYF
v_call: TRBV6-1; j_call: TRBJ1-2; cdr3_aa: CASSARDRGSGYTF
v_call: TRBV29-1; j_call: TRBJ1-1; cdr3_aa: CSVLRDQEDTEAFF
v_call: TRBV20-1; j_call: TRBJ2-3; cdr3_aa: CSARNPWQGPDTQYF
v_call: TRBV9; j_call: TRBJ1-1; cdr3_aa: CASSPRRESTEAFF
v_call: TRBV27; j_call: TRBJ2-1; cdr3_aa: CASSKGEAGEQFF
v_call: TRBV20-1; j_call: TRBJ2-5; cdr3_aa: CSARSGRVGETQYF
v_call: TRBV24-1; j_call: TRBJ2-1; cdr3_aa: CATSDAGQSRDNEQFF
v_call: TRBV12-3/TRBV12-4; j_call: TRBJ1-1; cdr3_aa: CASSLYTGGGAWSTEAFF
v_call: TRBV7-8; j_call: TRBJ2-7; cdr3_aa: CASSLGLAFGEQYF
v_call: TRBV28; j_call: TRBJ1-2; cdr3_aa: CASSLDRGFTYGYTF
v_call: TRBV15; j_call: TRBJ1-4; cdr3_aa: CATSRGTVVNEKLFF
v_call: TRBV18; j_call: TRBJ2-2; cdr3_aa: CASSPPSGTSLGELFF
v_call: TRBV12-3/TRBV12-4; j_call: TRBJ2-1; cdr3_aa: CASSQLAGGLNEQFF
v_call: TRBV29-1; j_call: TRBJ2-7; cdr3_aa: CSALTGTLGEQYF
v_call: TRBV15; j_call: TRBJ2-1; cdr3_aa: CATSRGGMGQQTIF
v_call: TRBV6-1; j_call: TRBJ2-3; cdr3_aa: CASSRQGYGTDTQYF
v_call: TRBV15; j_call: TRBJ2-4; cdr3_aa: CATSIGGQQNIQYF
v_call: TRBV4-1; j_call: TRBJ2-3; cdr3_aa: CASSLPMIAGGADTQYF
v_call: TRBV10-3; j_call: TRBJ2-2; cdr3_aa: CAISASGEVGELFF
v_call: TRBV7-6; j_call: TRBJ1-2; cdr3_aa: CASSLSLKYGYTF